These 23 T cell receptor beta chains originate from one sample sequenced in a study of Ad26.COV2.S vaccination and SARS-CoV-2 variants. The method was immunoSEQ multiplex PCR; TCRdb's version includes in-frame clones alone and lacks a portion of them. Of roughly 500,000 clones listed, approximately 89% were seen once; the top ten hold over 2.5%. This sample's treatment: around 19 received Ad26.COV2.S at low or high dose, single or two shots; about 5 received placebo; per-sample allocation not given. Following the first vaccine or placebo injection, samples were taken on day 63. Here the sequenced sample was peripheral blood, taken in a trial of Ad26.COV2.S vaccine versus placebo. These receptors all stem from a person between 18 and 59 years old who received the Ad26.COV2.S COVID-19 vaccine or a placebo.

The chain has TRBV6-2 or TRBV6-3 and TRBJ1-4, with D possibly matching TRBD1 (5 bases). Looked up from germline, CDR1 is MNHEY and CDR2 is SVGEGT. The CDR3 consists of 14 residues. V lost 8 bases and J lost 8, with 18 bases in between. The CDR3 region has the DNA TGTGCCAGCCGCCCTGAGGGACGCCGAGAAAAACTGTTTTTT. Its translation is CASRPEGRREKLFF.

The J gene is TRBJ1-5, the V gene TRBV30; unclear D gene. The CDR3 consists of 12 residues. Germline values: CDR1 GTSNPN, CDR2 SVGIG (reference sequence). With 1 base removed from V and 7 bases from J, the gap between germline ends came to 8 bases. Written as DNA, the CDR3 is TGTGCCTGGAGTGAGGGAACCCAGCCCCAGCATTTT. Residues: CAWSEGTQPQHF.

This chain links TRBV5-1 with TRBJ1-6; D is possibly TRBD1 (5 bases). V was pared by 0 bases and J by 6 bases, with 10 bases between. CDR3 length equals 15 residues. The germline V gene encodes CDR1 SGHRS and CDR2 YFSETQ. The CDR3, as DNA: TGCGCCAGCAGCTTGGGTGGGGGGGGTAATTCACCCCTCCACTTT. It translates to CASSLGGGGNSPLHF.

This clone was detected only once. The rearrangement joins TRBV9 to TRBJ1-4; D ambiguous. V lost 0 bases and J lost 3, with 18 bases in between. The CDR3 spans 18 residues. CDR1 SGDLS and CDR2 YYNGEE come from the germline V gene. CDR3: CASSVGAAGSTANEKLFF. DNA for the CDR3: TGTGCCAGCAGCGTAGGTGCGGCGGGGTCTACGGCTAATGAAAAACTGTTTTTT.

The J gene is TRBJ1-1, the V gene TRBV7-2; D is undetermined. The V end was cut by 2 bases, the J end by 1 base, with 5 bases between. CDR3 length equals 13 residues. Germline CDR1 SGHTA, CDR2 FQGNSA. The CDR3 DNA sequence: TGTGCCAGCAGCTTATTTGAGAACACTGAAGCTTTCTTT. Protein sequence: CASSLFENTEAFF.

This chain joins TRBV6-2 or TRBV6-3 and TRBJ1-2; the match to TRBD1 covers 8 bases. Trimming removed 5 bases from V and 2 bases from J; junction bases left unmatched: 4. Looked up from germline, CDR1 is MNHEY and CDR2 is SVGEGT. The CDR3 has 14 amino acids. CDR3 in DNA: TGTGCCAGCAGTACCCGGACAGGGAACTATGGCTACACCTTC. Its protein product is CASSTRTGNYGYTF.

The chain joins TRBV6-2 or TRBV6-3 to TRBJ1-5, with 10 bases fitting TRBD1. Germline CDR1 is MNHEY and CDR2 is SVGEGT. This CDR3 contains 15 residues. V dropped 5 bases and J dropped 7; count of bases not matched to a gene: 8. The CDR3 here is CASSITRTGGQPQHF. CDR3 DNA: TGTGCCAGCAGTATAACCCGGACAGGGGGACAGCCCCAGCATTTT.

The CDR3 coding sequence is TGTGCCAGCTCACCTGCCTTTTTTGGACAGATGAACACTGAAGCTTTCTTT. Protein: CASSPAFFGQMNTEAFF. V usage is TRBV18 and J usage is TRBJ1-1, with a tentative D call TRBD1 (6 bases). The germline CDR1 and CDR2 sequences are KGHSH and LQKENI. The V and J ends lost 3 bases and 0 bases respectively, with 17 bases between them. The CDR3 has 17 residues.

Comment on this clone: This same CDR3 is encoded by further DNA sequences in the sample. CDR3 amino acids: CASSWGPNQPQHF. In nucleotides, the CDR3 is TGTGCCAGCAGCTGGGGTCCTAATCAGCCCCAGCATTTT. This chain links TRBV7-3 with TRBJ1-5; D unclear. The CDR3 length is 13 residues. CDR1 and CDR2 from the germline V gene are SGHTA and FQGTGA. Trimming shortened V by 4 bases and J by 4 bases, and 8 bases separated the two germline ends.

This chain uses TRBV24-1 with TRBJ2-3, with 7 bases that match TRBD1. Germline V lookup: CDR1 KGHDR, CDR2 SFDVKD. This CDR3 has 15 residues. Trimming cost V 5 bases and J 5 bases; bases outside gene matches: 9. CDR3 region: CATSGLSQGEDTQYF. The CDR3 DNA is TGTGCCACCAGTGGATTGAGTCAGGGGGAAGATACGCAGTATTTT.

The CDR3 protein is CASSLAGVETQYF. The CDR3 nucleotides read TGTGCCAGCAGTTTAGCAGGGGTAGAGACCCAGTACTTC. The gene calls are TRBV27 and TRBJ2-5; D may be TRBD1 (6 bases). Trimming took 2 bases from V and 4 from J, leaving 8 bases between them. This CDR3 is 13 amino acids long. Germline V gene data show CDR1 as MNHEY and CDR2 as SMNVEV (reference sequence).

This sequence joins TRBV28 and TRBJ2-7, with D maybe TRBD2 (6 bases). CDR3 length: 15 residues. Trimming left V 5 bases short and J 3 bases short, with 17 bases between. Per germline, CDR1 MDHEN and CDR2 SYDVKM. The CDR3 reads CASSRLETFRYEQYF. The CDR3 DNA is TGTGCCAGCAGTCGACTAGAGACTTTCCGCTACGAGCAGTACTTC.

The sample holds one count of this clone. CDR3 region: CASSQPRTSGAADTQYF. The CDR3 DNA is TGCGCCAGCAGCCAACCTAGGACTAGCGGAGCAGCAGATACGCAGTATTTT. This chain links TRBV4-3 with TRBJ2-3; 10 bases match TRBD2. The V and J ends lost 2 bases and 4 bases, in that order; junction bases with no gene match: 9. Germline CDR1 LGHNA, CDR2 YSLEER. The CDR3 has 17 residues.

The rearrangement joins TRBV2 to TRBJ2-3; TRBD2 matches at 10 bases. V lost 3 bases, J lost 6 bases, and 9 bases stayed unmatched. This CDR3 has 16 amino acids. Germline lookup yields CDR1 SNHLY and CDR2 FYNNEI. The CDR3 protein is CASSDRASGSADTQYF. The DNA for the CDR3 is TGTGCCAGCAGTGATAGGGCTAGCGGGAGTGCGGATACGCAGTATTTT.

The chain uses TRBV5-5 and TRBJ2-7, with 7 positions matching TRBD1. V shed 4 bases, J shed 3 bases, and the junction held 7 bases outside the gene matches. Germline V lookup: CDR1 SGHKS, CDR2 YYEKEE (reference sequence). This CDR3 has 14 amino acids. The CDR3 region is CASSASGTVYEQYV. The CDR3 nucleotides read TGTGCCAGCAGCGCCTCCGGGACAGTCTACGAGCAGTACGTC.

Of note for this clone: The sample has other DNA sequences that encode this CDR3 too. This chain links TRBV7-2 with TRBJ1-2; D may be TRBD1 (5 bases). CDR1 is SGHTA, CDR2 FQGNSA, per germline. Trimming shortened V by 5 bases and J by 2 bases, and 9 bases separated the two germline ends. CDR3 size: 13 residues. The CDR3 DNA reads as TGTGCCAGCAGCCTCCAGGGAAACTATGGCTACACCTTC. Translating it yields CASSLQGNYGYTF.

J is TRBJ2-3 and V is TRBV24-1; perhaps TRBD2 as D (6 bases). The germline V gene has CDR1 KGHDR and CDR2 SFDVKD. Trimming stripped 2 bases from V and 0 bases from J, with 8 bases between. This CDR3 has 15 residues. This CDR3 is CATSDSRGSTDTQYF. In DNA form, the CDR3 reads TGTGCCACCAGTGATTCACGGGGGAGCACAGATACGCAGTATTTT.

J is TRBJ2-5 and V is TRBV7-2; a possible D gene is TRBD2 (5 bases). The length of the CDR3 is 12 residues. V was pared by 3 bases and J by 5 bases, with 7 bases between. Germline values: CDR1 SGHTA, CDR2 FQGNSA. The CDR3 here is CASSFTGETQYF. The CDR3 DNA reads TGTGCCAGCAGCTTTACGGGGGAGACCCAGTACTTC. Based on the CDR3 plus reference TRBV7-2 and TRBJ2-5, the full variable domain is GAGVSQSPSNKVTEKGKDVELRCDPISGHTALYWYRQSLGQGLEFLIYFQGNSAPDKSGLPSDRFSAERTGGSVSTLTIQRTQQEDSAVYLCASSFTGETQYFGPGTRLLVL.

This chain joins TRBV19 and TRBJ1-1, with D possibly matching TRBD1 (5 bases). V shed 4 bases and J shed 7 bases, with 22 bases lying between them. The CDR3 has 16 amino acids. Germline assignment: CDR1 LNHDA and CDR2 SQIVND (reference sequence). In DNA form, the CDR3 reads TGTGCCAGTAGTACTCTTTGGGGGTTCGGTCGCGGTGAAGCTTTCTTT. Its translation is CASSTLWGFGRGEAFF.

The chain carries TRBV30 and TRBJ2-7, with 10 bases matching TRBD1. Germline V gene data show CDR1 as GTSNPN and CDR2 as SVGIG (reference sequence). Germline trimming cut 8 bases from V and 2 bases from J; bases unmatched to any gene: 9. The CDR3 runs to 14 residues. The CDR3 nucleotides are TGTGCCGCCCGACAGGGGGCACCCACCTACGAGCAGTACGTC. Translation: CAARQGAPTYEQYV.

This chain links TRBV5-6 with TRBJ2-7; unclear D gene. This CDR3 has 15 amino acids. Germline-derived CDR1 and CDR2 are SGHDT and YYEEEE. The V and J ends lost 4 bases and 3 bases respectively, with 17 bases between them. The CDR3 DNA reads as TGTGCCAGCAGCAATCTAGGGAATACGGGCTACGAGCAGTACGTC. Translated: CASSNLGNTGYEQYV.

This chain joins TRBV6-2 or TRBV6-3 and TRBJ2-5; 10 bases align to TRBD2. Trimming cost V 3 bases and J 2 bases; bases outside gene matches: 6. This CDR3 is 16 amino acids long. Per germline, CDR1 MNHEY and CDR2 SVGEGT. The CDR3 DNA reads TGTGCCAGCAGTTATATACTAGCGGGAACTCAAGAGACCCAGTACTTC. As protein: CASSYILAGTQETQYF.

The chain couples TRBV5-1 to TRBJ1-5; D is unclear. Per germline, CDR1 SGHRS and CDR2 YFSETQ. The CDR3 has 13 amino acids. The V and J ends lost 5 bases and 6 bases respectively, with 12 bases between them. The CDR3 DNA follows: TGCGCCAGCAGTCCGGGGATCGGTCAGCCCCAGCATTTT. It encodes CASSPGIGQPQHF. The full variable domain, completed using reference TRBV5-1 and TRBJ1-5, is KAGVTQTPRYLIKTRGQQVTLSCSPISGHRSVSWYQQTPGQGLQFLFEYFSETQRNKGNFPGRFSGRQFSNSRSEMNVSTLELGDSALYLCASSPGIGQPQHFGDGTRLSIL.